Following are 7 T cell receptor beta chains from one sample sequenced in a study of beta chain features in type 1 diabetes. Expressed TCRB transcripts were sequenced because the isolated RNA had all been reverse transcribed beforehand. Assay: immunoSEQ multiplex PCR; the TCRdb copy retains only in-frame clones and omits some. The sample yields about 900,000 clones, roughly 15% seen once. The sample consisted of naive CD4+ T cells from blood. These receptors came from a young woman in good health.

The chain carries TRBV28 and TRBJ2-4, with no clear D. V lost 6 bases, J lost 0 bases, and 12 bases lay in between. Germline V gives CDR1 MDHEN, CDR2 SYDVKM. This CDR3 spans 15 amino acids. The CDR3 loop is CASSSLSLAKNIQYF. CDR3 coding DNA: TGTGCCAGCAGCTCGTTAAGCCTAGCCAAAAACATTCAGTACTTC.

The chain couples TRBV28 to TRBJ2-7, with 9 nucleotides matching TRBD1. The CDR3 has 17 amino acids. The junction had 11 bases not matched to a gene; V was cut back by 5 bases and J by 0 bases. CDR1 is MDHEN and CDR2 is SYDVKM in the germline V gene. In DNA form, the CDR3 reads TGTGCCAGCAGTCTGTTTACCGGGACAGGGTTCTCCTACGAGCAGTACTTC. It yields the protein CASSLFTGTGFSYEQYF.

J is TRBJ1-2 and V is TRBV28, with 7 bases fitting TRBD1. From germline, CDR1 is MDHEN and CDR2 SYDVKM. V was pared by 5 bases and J by 4 bases, with 7 bases of the junction left unmatched. The CDR3 totals 14 residues. This CDR3 reads CASSVYRGGYGYTF. CDR3 sequence (DNA): TGTGCCAGCAGTGTATACAGGGGAGGCTATGGCTACACCTTC.

Here the CDR3 DNA reads TGTGCCAGTAAGAGCTCTGGAAACACCATATATTTT. Its protein is CASKSSGNTIYF. J is TRBJ1-3 and V is TRBV28, with unresolved D. Per germline, CDR1 MDHEN and CDR2 SYDVKM. This CDR3 comprises 12 residues. The V gene lost 9 bases and the J gene lost 0 bases, with 6 bases spanning the gap.

This clone was counted a few times. The V gene is TRBV9, the J gene TRBJ1-3; D uncertain. Trimming removed 0 bases from V and 1 base from J, with 11 bases in between. The CDR3 contains 16 residues. Germline-derived CDR1 and CDR2 are SGDLS and YYNGEE. The CDR3 DNA is TGTGCCAGCAGCGTAGTGGCAGGACCTTCTGGAAACACCATATATTTT. It encodes CASSVVAGPSGNTIYF.

This chain connects TRBV7-2 to TRBJ2-2; either TRBD1 or TRBD2 may fit D (5 bases each). V shed 3 bases and J shed 6 bases, with 11 bases lying between them. The germline V gene encodes CDR1 SGHTA and CDR2 FQGNSA. The CDR3 spans 14 residues. CDR3 coding DNA: TGTGCCAGCAGCTTGCAGGGAGTTCCCGGGGAGCTGTTTTTT. This gives the protein CASSLQGVPGELFF.

The genes are TRBV18 and TRBJ2-1; D is undetermined. Trimming took off 4 bases at V and 4 bases at J, with 11 bases between the two ends. The germline CDR1 and CDR2 sequences are KGHSH and LQKENI. CDR3 length: 14 residues. CDR3 sequence (DNA): TGTGCCAGCTCACTCGACACTGTTTACAATGAGCAGTTCTTC. The encoded protein is CASSLDTVYNEQFF. The complete variable domain, with remaining parts taken from reference TRBV18 and TRBJ2-1, reads NAGVMQNPRHLVRRRGQEARLRCSPMKGHSHVYWYRQLPEEGLKFMVYLQKENIIDESGMPKERFSAEFPKEGPSILRIQQVVRGDSAAYFCASSLDTVYNEQFFGPGTRLTVL.